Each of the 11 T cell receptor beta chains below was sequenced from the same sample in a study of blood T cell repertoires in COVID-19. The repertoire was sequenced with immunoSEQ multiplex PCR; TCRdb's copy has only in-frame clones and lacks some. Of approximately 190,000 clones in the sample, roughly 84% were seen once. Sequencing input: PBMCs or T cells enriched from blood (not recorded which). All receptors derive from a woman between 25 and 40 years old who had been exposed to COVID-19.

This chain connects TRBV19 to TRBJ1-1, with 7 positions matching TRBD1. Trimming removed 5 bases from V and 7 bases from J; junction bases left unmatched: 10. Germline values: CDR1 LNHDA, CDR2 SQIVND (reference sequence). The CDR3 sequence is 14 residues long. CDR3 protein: CASSDSGGGVEAFF. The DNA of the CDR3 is TGTGCCAGTAGTGACTCTGGAGGGGGCGTTGAAGCTTTCTTT.

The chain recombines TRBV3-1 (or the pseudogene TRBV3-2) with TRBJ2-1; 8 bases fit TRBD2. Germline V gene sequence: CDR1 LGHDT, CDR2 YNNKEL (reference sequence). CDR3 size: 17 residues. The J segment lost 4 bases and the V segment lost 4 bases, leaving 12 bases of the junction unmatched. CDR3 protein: CASSPHVVAGWYNEQFF. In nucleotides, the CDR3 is TGTGCCAGCAGCCCCCATGTGGTAGCGGGGTGGTACAATGAGCAGTTCTTC.

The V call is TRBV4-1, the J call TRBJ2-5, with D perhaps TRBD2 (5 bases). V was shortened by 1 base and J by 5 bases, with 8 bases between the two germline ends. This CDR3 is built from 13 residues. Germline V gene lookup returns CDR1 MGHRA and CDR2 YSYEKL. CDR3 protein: CASSQGGSETQYF. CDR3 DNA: TGCGCCAGCAGCCAAGGAGGGAGCGAGACCCAGTACTTC.

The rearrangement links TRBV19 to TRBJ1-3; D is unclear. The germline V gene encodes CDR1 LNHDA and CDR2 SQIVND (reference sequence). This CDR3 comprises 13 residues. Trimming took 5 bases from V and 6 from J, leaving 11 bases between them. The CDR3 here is CASSVRSSNTIYF. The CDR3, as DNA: TGTGCCAGTAGTGTACGGAGCTCAAACACCATATATTTT. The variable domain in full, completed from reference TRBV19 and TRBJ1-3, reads DGGITQSPKYLFRKEGQNVTLSCEQNLNHDAMYWYRQDPGQGLRLIYYSQIVNDFQKGDIAEGYSVSREKKESFPLTVTSAQKNPTAFYLCASSVRSSNTIYFGEGSWLTVV.

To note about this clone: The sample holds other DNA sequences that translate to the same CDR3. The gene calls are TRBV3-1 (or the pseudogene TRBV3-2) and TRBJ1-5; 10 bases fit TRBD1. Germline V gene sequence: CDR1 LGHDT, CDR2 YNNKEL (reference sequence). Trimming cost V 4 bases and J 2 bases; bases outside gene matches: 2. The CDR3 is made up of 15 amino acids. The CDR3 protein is CASSLGTGGNQPQHF. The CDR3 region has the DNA TGTGCCAGCAGCCTCGGGACAGGGGGCAATCAGCCCCAGCATTTT.

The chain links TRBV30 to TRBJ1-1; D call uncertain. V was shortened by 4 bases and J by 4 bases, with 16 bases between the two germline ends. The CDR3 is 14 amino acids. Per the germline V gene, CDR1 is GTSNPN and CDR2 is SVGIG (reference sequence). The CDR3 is CAWNPGRASTEAFF. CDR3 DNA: TGTGCCTGGAATCCGGGTCGAGCAAGCACTGAAGCTTTCTTT.

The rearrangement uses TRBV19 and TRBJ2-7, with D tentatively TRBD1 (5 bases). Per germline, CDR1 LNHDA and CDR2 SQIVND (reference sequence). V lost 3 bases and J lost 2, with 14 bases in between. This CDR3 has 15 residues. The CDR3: CASSINPTVPYEQYF. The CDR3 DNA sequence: TGTGCCAGTAGTATTAACCCGACAGTGCCCTACGAGCAGTACTTC.

The CDR3 region is CASSPIHQPQETQYF. The CDR3 nucleotides are TGTGCCAGCTCACCGATACACCAACCCCAAGAGACCCAGTACTTC. V and J are TRBV18 and TRBJ2-5; no clear D. CDR1 and CDR2 from the germline V gene are KGHSH and LQKENI. This CDR3 contains 15 residues. The V end was cut by 3 bases, the J end by 1 base, with 12 bases between.

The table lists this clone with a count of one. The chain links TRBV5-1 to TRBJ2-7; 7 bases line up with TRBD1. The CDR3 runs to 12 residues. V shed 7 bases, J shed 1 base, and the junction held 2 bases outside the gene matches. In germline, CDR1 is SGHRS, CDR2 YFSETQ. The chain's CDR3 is CASGTVSYEQYF. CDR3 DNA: TGCGCCAGCGGGACAGTTTCCTACGAGCAGTACTTC.

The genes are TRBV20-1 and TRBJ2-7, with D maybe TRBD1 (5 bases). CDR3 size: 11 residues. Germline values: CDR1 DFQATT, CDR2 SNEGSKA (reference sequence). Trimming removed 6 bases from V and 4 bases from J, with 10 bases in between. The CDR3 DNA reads TGCAGTGCCTCAGGGAAATACGAGCAGTACTTC. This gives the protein CSASGKYEQYF.

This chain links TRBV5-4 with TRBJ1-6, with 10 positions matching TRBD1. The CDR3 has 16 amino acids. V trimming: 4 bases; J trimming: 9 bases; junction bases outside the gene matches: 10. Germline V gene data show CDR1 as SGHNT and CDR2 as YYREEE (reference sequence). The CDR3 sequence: CASSPWTGGVGSPLHF. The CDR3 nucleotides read TGTGCCAGCAGCCCGTGGACAGGGGGTGTGGGTTCACCCCTCCACTTT.